The entry below describes one T cell receptor (beta chain). Its specificity is unknown. As every portion of the isolated RNA was reverse transcribed, the sequencing read expressed TCRB transcripts. Sequencing used immunoSEQ multiplex PCR; TCRdb keeps in-frame clones, though not all of them. The sample holds under 900,000 clones, about a sixth seen once. The data are from a study of beta chain features in type 1 diabetes. Overall study findings and caveats: In cDNA sequencing, cells with high TCR expression could be over-represented. In all four CD4+ subsets, TCRB CDR3 length was significantly, moderately reduced in type 1 diabetes. Comparison showed that naive, central memory and Treg TCRB repertoires appeared more similar among patients than among healthy donors.

Germline V gene data show CDR1 as PRHDT and CDR2 as FYEKMQ (reference sequence). This CDR3 is built from 15 residues. V was cut by 4 bases and J by 7 bases, with 16 bases left in between. The clonotype originates from a woman under 30 in good health. The chain is built from TRBV13 and TRBJ1-4; a possible D gene is TRBD1 (5 bases). Material for sequencing was naive CD4+ T cells from blood. The chain's CDR3 is CASSSRSGGGEKLFF. The DNA for the CDR3 is TGTGCCAGCAGCTCAAGGAGTGGCGGGGGTGAAAAACTGTTTTTT.